Listed here is a single TCR beta chain. This entry is derived from a study of shared clonotypes between healthy human individuals. Study information: Per donor, CD8 memory used one plate, CD8 naive used two, CD4 memory used three and CD4 naive used three.

Germline CDR1 is MDHEN and CDR2 is SYDVKM. The CDR3 totals 16 residues. V shed 5 bases, J shed 4 bases, and the junction held 13 bases outside the gene matches. CD8 cells classed as naive were CD45RO-negative and positively selected for CCR7, excluding terminally differentiated effector memory CD45RA+ cells. A deep-level run was used for the assay. Genomic DNA of each subset was evenly split across several immunoSEQ plates. The method was immunoSEQ multiplex PCR; TCRdb's version includes in-frame clones alone and lacks a portion of them. Seen here are approximately 1.9 million clones, about 94% observed once, and the top ten hold more than 1.5%.

The clonotype originates from a man in his late teens or twenties in good health. Some clones in this sample may be carry-over from other donors' samples. Sequencing input: naive CD8+ T cells from PBMCs. The chain recombines TRBV28 with TRBJ2-7; 8 bases are a match to TRBD1. The CDR3 DNA sequence: TGTGCCAGCAGTCACCCCAGGGGGCAAAGGATATACGAGCAGTACTTC. Translation: CASSHPRGQRIYEQYF.